A selection of T cell receptor beta chains follows, all from one sample in a study of CD8 T cells in ankylosing spondylitis. TCRdb reprocessed the 5' RACE reads with MiXCR, giving one entry per CDR3 protein. This sample yields under 130,000 distinct CDR3 sequences, of which about 25% are seen a single time; more than 9% belongs to the top ten. The sequenced sample consisted of synovial fluid, either unsorted or a sorted T cell fraction (not recorded which). All receptors come from a male donor with ankylosing spondylitis. Each CDR3 is given with its conserved first and last residue. D genes are given only for firm matches. Size is omitted from some rows. Given values are once, few, many or a class for expanded clones.

j_call,clone_size,v_call,d_call,cdr3_nt,cdr3_aa
TRBJ2-5,.,TRBV30,TRBD2,TGTGCCTGGAGTGTGGGACTAGCGACAGAGACCCAGTACTTC,CAWSVGLATETQYF
TRBJ1-5,.,TRBV28,TRBD1,TGTGCCAGCAGACTTGCGGGACAGGGGGTGAGAAACCAGCATTTT,CASRLAGQGVRNQHF
TRBJ2-1,few,TRBV12-3/TRBV12-4,.,TGTGCCAGCAGTCAAGGGTATCGGTCGGATGAGCAGTTCTTC,CASSQGYRSDEQFF
TRBJ1-2,.,TRBV20-1,.,TGCAGTGCTAGAGGTTACGTCTATGGCTACACCTTC,CSARGYVYGYTF
TRBJ2-1,few,TRBV10-3,.,TGTGCCGTAAACGGGATTAGCTCCTACAATGAGCAGTTCTTC,CAVNGISSYNEQFF
TRBJ2-1,few,TRBV3-1,TRBD2,TGTGCCAGCAGCCCTCGGGCGGCGGGAGGGTTCCACAATGAGCAGTTCTTC,CASSPRAAGGFHNEQFF
TRBJ1-4,.,TRBV10-1,.,TGCGCCAGCAGTGTTAATGAAAAACTGTTTTTT,CASSVNEKLFF
TRBJ2-2,few,TRBV5-6,.,TGTGCCAGCAGCTTTAAACCTTACACCGGGGAGCTGTTTTTT,CASSFKPYTGELFF
TRBJ2-7,.,TRBV3-1,TRBD2,TGTGCCAGCAGCCCAGTGGGCGGGAGCGCCTACGAGCAGTACTTC,CASSPVGGSAYEQYF
TRBJ2-3,medium-sized,TRBV7-2,.,TGTGCCAGCAGCTCGCAGCGTGCCCTGGGGTATTTT,CASSSQRALGYF
TRBJ1-1,once,TRBV30,.,TGTGCCTGGAGTGCTCTTCCAACGGACGAGGAAGCTTTCTTT,CAWSALPTDEEAFF
TRBJ2-1,.,TRBV3-1,TRBD2,TGTGCCAGCAGCCCGACTAGCGCGCGCTCCTACAATGAGCAGTTCTTC,CASSPTSARSYNEQFF
TRBJ2-7,many,TRBV20-1,TRBD2,TGCAGTGCTGCGGGGGCTAGCGGGAGGTTACCCTACGAGCAGTACTTC,CSAAGASGRLPYEQYF
TRBJ1-1,.,TRBV20-1,.,TGCAGTGGCAGAGGATGGGACACTGAAGCTTTCTTT,CSGRGWDTEAFF
TRBJ1-5,.,TRBV12-3/TRBV12-4,.,TGTGCCAGCAGTTTAGGGGGGCAGGTCCTCTATAGCAATCAGCCCCAGCATTTT,CASSLGGQVLYSNQPQHF
TRBJ1-3,.,TRBV18,.,TGTGCCAGCTCACCATCATATGGTACAGGACTCTCTGGAAACACCATATATTTT,CASSPSYGTGLSGNTIYF
TRBJ2-3,few,TRBV4-1,TRBD1,TGCGCCAGCAGTCCCGACAGGGGGGGCACAGATACGCAGTATTTT,CASSPDRGGTDTQYF
TRBJ1-1,few,TRBV20-1,.,TGCAGTGCCGCATTGCAGAACACTGAAGTTTTCTTT,CSAALQNTEVFF
TRBJ2-3,many,TRBV7-9,.,TGTGCCAGCAGCTTAGGCCGCGCGGCAGATACGCAGTATTTT,CASSLGRAADTQYF
TRBJ2-7,.,TRBV27,.,TGTGCCAGCAGTTCAAAGGGCTACGAGCAGTACTTC,CASSSKGYEQYF
TRBJ1-2,few,TRBV27,TRBD1,TGTGCCAGCAGTCGGACAGGGGTCATCTCCTATGGCTACACCTTC,CASSRTGVISYGYTF
TRBJ1-1,few,TRBV20-1,TRBD1,TGCAGTGCCTCACAGGGGACAGAGAACACTGAAGCTTTCTTT,CSASQGTENTEAFF
TRBJ1-6,.,TRBV11-2,.,TGTGCCAGCAGCTTAGGGGTGGGCGATACCCCCCTCCACTTT,CASSLGVGDTPLHF
TRBJ1-5,.,TRBV6-1,.,TGTGCCAGCAGTGAATGGCAGCCCCAGCATTTT,CASSEWQPQHF
TRBJ1-1,few,TRBV2,.,TGTGCCAGCAGCGGGACGGGTGAAGCTTTCTTT,CASSGTGEAFF
TRBJ2-5,few,TRBV20-1,TRBD1,TGCAGTGCTAGAGACGCCCGGGACAGCCAAGAGACCCAGTACTTC,CSARDARDSQETQYF
TRBJ2-7,.,TRBV28,TRBD1,TGTGCCAGCAGTTTGATGTCCGGGACAGGGGGCAATCGTTACGAGCAGTACTTC,CASSLMSGTGGNRYEQYF
TRBJ2-1,.,TRBV29-1,TRBD1,TGCAGCGCCCGAAACAGGGGCTCCTACAATGAGCAGTTCTTC,CSARNRGSYNEQFF
TRBJ2-5,few,TRBV5-1,.,TGCGCCAGCAGCTTGGCCGGATCAACGGAGACCCAGTACTTC,CASSLAGSTETQYF
TRBJ1-2,.,TRBV7-2,TRBD1,TGTGCCAGCAGCTTAGTTCAGGGGGTGGATCACACCTTC,CASSLVQGVDHTF
TRBJ2-1,.,TRBV19,TRBD2,TGTGCCAGTAGTATGGTAGGTAGCGGGCTCTACAATGAGCAGTTCTTC,CASSMVGSGLYNEQFF
TRBJ2-7,few,TRBV5-6,.,TGTGCCAGCTCACGACTAGACAGCTCCTACGAGCAGTACTTC,CASSRLDSSYEQYF